This T cell receptor beta chain was sequenced in a study of regulatory T cells in long-lasting Graves disease. The overall study: The definition of persistent Graves' disease was over 5 years of antithyroid drugs with positive TSH receptor antibodies.

In the case of this clonotype: What it binds is not known. Given a far larger clone just one base away, this is likely a sequencing read error. The missing conserved phenylalanine or tryptophan at the end of this CDR3 makes a read error likely.

Construction of TCR beta libraries relied on iRepertoire HTBI primers and on Arm-PCR targeting CDR3 regions. Using its own MiXCR run on the multiplex PCR reads, TCRdb lists one record per CDR3 protein. Of under 450,000 distinct CDR3 sequences detected, 20% to 25% appear once; the ten largest clones hold approximately 30%. The time point here: persistent/refractory GD, antithyroid drugs over 5 years with positive TRAb. There was RNA extracted from PBMCs, and the TCR library was made from it. General study results and limits: Those with persistent Graves' had less TCR diversity than newly diagnosed patients. TRBV28, TRBJ1-2 and TRBJ2-5 emerged as the favored segments in persistent disease.

V was clipped by 6 bases and J by 3 bases; unmatched bases: 7. Germline V gene data show CDR1 as SGHVS and CDR2 as FQNEAQ. This CDR3 spans 15 amino acids. The chain couples TRBV7-8 to TRBJ1-5; 8 bases are shared with TRBD1. This sequence was found in a woman between 35 and 50 years old with Graves disease. Material: peripheral blood mononuclear cells (PBMCs), obtained when the disease was refractory, from a patient treated with antithyroid drugs. The CDR3 DNA follows: TGTGCCAGCAGGGCGGACAGGGTTCCCAATCAGCCCCAGCATCTT. Encoded protein: CASRADRVPNQPQHL.